Below are 27 T cell receptor beta chains sequenced from a single sample in a study of shared clonotypes between healthy human individuals. The method was immunoSEQ multiplex PCR; TCRdb's version includes in-frame clones alone and lacks a portion of them. The data contain approximately 1,500,000 clones, over 95% of them singletons. The sample consisted of naive CD4+ T cells sorted from blood. Indicated subset: CD45RA+ positively selected. These receptors originate from a man aged 30-40 years in good health.

The chain recombines TRBV6-1 with TRBJ2-1; D is unclear. V lost 2 bases and J 13 bases, leaving 18 bases between the germline ends. The CDR3 runs to 14 residues. Germline V lookup: CDR1 MNHNS, CDR2 SASEGT. The CDR3 reads CASSETGLPGPQFF. CDR3 nucleotide sequence: TGTGCCAGCAGTGAAACTGGTCTGCCGGGTCCACAGTTCTTC.

V is TRBV4-1 and J is TRBJ2-7; D is undetermined. The V gene's germline CDR1 is MGHRA and CDR2 YSYEKL. The CDR3 contains 15 residues. V was trimmed by 2 bases and J by 2 bases, leaving 13 bases between them. CDR3 in amino acids: CASSQPDVNTYEQYF. CDR3 nucleotides: TGCGCCAGCAGCCAACCGGACGTTAATACCTACGAGCAGTACTTC.

The rearrangement joins TRBV5-1 to TRBJ2-7; no definite D call. CDR3 length: 14 amino acids. V dropped 0 bases and J dropped 6 bases, with 13 bases sitting between them. CDR1 and CDR2 from the germline V gene are SGHRS and YFSETQ. CDR3 coding DNA: TGCGCCAGCAGCTTGGGGGTAACGGGCGTCGAGCAGTACTTC. Protein: CASSLGVTGVEQYF.

The V and J genes are TRBV18 and TRBJ2-1; 7 bases agree with TRBD1. V dropped 3 bases and J dropped 5; count of bases not matched to a gene: 16. Germline values: CDR1 KGHSH, CDR2 LQKENI. The CDR3 totals 18 residues. In nucleotides, the CDR3 is TGTGCCAGCTCACCCTCGGGCCTCAAACAGGGGCCCCACAATGAGCAGTTCTTC. Encoded protein: CASSPSGLKQGPHNEQFF.

V and J are TRBV5-4 and TRBJ2-7; D is unclear. The length of the CDR3 is 13 residues. The V end lost 0 bases, the J end lost 7 bases, and 11 bases lay between the germline ends. Germline V lookup: CDR1 SGHNT, CDR2 YYREEE (reference sequence). CDR3 protein: CASSLVEKGEQYF. CDR3 nucleotides: TGTGCCAGCAGCTTGGTCGAAAAAGGAGAGCAGTACTTC.

The chain joins TRBV11-2 to TRBJ2-2; 7 bases agree with TRBD2. The CDR3 consists of 16 residues. J was trimmed by 2 bases and V by 2 bases; bases with no gene match: 5. Germline V CDR1 and CDR2: SGHAT, FQNNGV. The CDR3, as DNA: TGTGCCAGCAGCTTAAGAGGGAGGGTTAACACCGGGGAGCTGTTTTTT. This encodes CASSLRGRVNTGELFF.

The J gene is TRBJ2-6, the V gene TRBV5-6; possible D gene TRBD2, 5 bases. The ends were cut back, 0 bases at V and 0 bases at J, with 16 bases in the middle. The CDR3 loop spans 19 amino acids. The germline V gene has CDR1 SGHDT and CDR2 YYEEEE. CDR3 in DNA: TGTGCCAGCAGCTTGGTTAAAGACCTGGGGAGCTCTGGGGCCAACGTCCTGACTTTC. Translated: CASSLVKDLGSSGANVLTF.

The chain combines TRBV4-2 with TRBJ2-3; TRBD2 matches at 8 bases. Unmatched junction bases numbered 15, after V lost 7 bases and J lost 3 bases. Germline CDR1 and CDR2: LGHNA and YNFKEQ. The CDR3 contains 17 residues. CDR3 DNA sequence: TGTGCCAGCACCCGAAAGGAAGTAGCGGGAACGACAGATACGCAGTATTTT. It encodes CASTRKEVAGTTDTQYF.

This chain uses TRBV5-5 with TRBJ1-2, with D perhaps matching TRBD1 (5 bases). The V gene's germline CDR1 is SGHKS and CDR2 YYEKEE (reference sequence). The CDR3 extends over 14 amino acids. V was clipped by 2 bases and J by 4 bases, with 12 bases between them. This CDR3 is CASSLIQGTYGYTF. The CDR3 coding sequence is TGTGCCAGCAGCTTAATTCAGGGAACCTATGGCTACACCTTC.

CDR3 coding DNA: TGTGCCAGCAGCCAGAAAGACAGGGGGCGCACTTGGGGCTACACCTTC. This gives the protein CASSQKDRGRTWGYTF. The J gene is TRBJ1-2, the V gene TRBV7-2, with 10 nucleotides matching TRBD1. Germline V CDR1 and CDR2: SGHTA, FQGNSA. The CDR3 loop spans 16 amino acids. The V segment lost 5 bases and the J segment 8 bases; nucleotides outside the gene matches: 14.

The V call is TRBV19, the J call TRBJ1-1; D perhaps matches TRBD1 (5 bases). CDR1 is LNHDA, CDR2 SQIVND, per germline (reference sequence). Trimming removed 6 bases from V and 0 bases from J, with 8 bases in between. The CDR3 covers 13 residues. This CDR3 reads CASSRDVNTEAFF. CDR3 nucleotides: TGTGCCAGTAGCCGGGACGTGAACACTGAAGCTTTCTTT.

The V gene is TRBV2, the J gene TRBJ2-3; 10 bases are shared with TRBD2. CDR1 SNHLY and CDR2 FYNNEI come from the germline V gene. The CDR3 sequence is 16 residues long. The trim removed 3 bases at V and 11 bases at J, leaving 14 bases unmatched. CDR3 sequence: CASSELTSGSGRLQYF. The CDR3 nucleotides are TGTGCCAGCAGTGAGTTGACTAGCGGGTCTGGACGATTGCAGTATTTT.

The rearrangement joins TRBV5-6 to TRBJ2-1; D is uncertain. Trimming removed 4 bases from V and 5 bases from J, with 13 bases in between. Germline CDR1 SGHDT, CDR2 YYEEEE. The CDR3 is made up of 14 amino acids. CDR3 region: CASSLGYRDNEQFF. The CDR3 nucleotides are TGTGCCAGCAGCCTCGGATACAGAGACAATGAGCAGTTCTTC.

This CDR3 is CASSVRAGGGTYNEQFF. The CDR3 nucleotides read TGTGCCAGCAGCGTAAGGGCGGGAGGGGGGACCTACAATGAGCAGTTCTTC. V gene TRBV9 combines with J gene TRBJ2-1; 9 positions agree with TRBD2. Germline trimming cut 1 base from V and 2 bases from J; bases unmatched to any gene: 7. CDR3 length: 17 amino acids. Germline-derived CDR1 and CDR2 are SGDLS and YYNGEE.

The chain couples TRBV7-2 to TRBJ2-7, with D hard to call. V shed 5 bases and J shed 5 bases, with 10 bases lying between them. This CDR3 is built from 12 residues. Germline CDR1 and CDR2: SGHTA and FQGNSA. This chain's CDR3 is CASSLVGNEQYF. Written as DNA, the CDR3 is TGTGCCAGCAGCCTGGTGGGCAACGAGCAGTACTTC.

The chain is built from TRBV2 and TRBJ2-7; tentative D call: TRBD2 (6 bases). Trimming stripped 6 bases from V and 3 bases from J, with 18 bases between. Germline V gene data show CDR1 as SNHLY and CDR2 as FYNNEI. The CDR3 runs to 15 residues. The CDR3 reads CASRVIGTGDYEQYF. CDR3 DNA: TGTGCCAGCAGAGTCATCGGGACGGGGGACTACGAGCAGTACTTC.

This sequence joins TRBV7-5 and TRBJ2-7. TRBV7-5 is recorded as a pseudogene. This CDR3 has 15 amino acids. CDR3 DNA sequence: TGTGCCAGAAGCTTATCTGGGACGGAGAAGTACGAGCAGTACTTC. Its translation is CARSLSGTEKYEQYF.

This chain links TRBV2 with TRBJ1-5; D is uncertain. Trimming removed 8 bases at V and 1 base at J, with 9 bases between. CDR3 length: 13 residues. Germline CDR1 is SNHLY and CDR2 is FYNNEI. CDR3 amino acids: CASCLQSNQPQHF. DNA for the CDR3: TGTGCCAGCTGTTTGCAGAGCAATCAGCCCCAGCATTTT.

This chain connects TRBV7-9 to TRBJ1-4, with D hard to call. The CDR3 has 16 residues. CDR1 is SEHNR and CDR2 is FQNEAQ in the germline V gene (reference sequence). Trimming stripped 5 bases from V and 5 bases from J, with 18 bases between. CDR3 loop: CASSPSKSLLNEKLFF. CDR3 nucleotides: TGTGCCAGCAGCCCGAGTAAGAGCCTCTTAAATGAAAAACTGTTTTTT. Full variable domain (rest looked up from reference TRBV7-9 and TRBJ1-4): DTGVSQNPRHKITKRGQNVTFRCDPISEHNRLYWYRQTLGQGPEFLTYFQNEAQLEKSRLLSDRFSAERPKGSFSTLEIQRTEQGDSAMYLCASSPSKSLLNEKLFFGSGTQLSVL.

The gene calls are TRBV9 and TRBJ2-7, with D perhaps being TRBD1 or TRBD2 (7 bases each). CDR1 is SGDLS, CDR2 YYNGEE, per germline. This CDR3 region has 15 residues. Trimming pared 4 bases from V and 2 bases from J, leaving 16 bases between. The CDR3 region has the DNA TGTGCCAGCAGCAAAAGCGGGACAGCCGCCTACGAGCAGTACTTC. Protein product: CASSKSGTAAYEQYF.

V gene TRBV10-3 combines with J gene TRBJ2-2, with 9 bases lining up with TRBD2. Germline V CDR1 and CDR2: ENHRY, SYGVKD. The V gene end was trimmed by 5 bases and the J gene end by 8 bases; junction bases not matched to a gene: 6. CDR3 length: 14 residues. CDR3 DNA sequence: TGTGCCATCAGTTCGCTAGCGGGACCTGGGGAGCTGTTTTTT. Translated, it gives CAISSLAGPGELFF.

The chain joins TRBV15 to TRBJ2-3; D is ambiguous. This CDR3 has 13 amino acids. Germline V CDR1 and CDR2: LNHNV, YYDKDF (reference sequence). V gave up 5 bases and J gave up 2 bases, with 8 bases separating them. The CDR3 spells CATSSPNTDTQYF. In nucleotides, the CDR3 is TGTGCCACCAGCTCCCCGAACACAGATACGCAGTATTTT.

This clone has just one count. The chain employs TRBV5-8 and TRBJ1-5; tentative D call: TRBD1 (5 bases). The CDR3 covers 15 residues. V dropped 2 bases and J dropped 2 bases, with 11 bases sitting between them. Germline lookup yields CDR1 SGHTS and CDR2 YDEGEE. CDR3 in DNA: TGTGCCAGCAGCTTTCAGGGAGGGGGCAATCAGCCCCAGCATTTT. Translating it yields CASSFQGGGNQPQHF.

The chain carries TRBV29-1 and TRBJ2-7; 7 positions agree with TRBD2. CDR1 SQVTM and CDR2 ANQGSEA come from the germline V gene. This CDR3 is 13 amino acids long. V lost 4 bases and J lost 0; bases outside the gene matches: 3. CDR3 DNA sequence: TGCAGCGTTGCCGGGAGGAGCTCCTACGAGCAGTACTTC. Amino acid sequence: CSVAGRSSYEQYF.

The chain joins TRBV10-3 to TRBJ2-7; D is ambiguous. The CDR3 is 14 amino acids. Trimming shortened V by 4 bases and J by 7 bases, and 17 bases separated the two germline ends. The germline V gene encodes CDR1 ENHRY and CDR2 SYGVKD. The CDR3 region is CAISGVSVGEEQYF. For the CDR3, the DNA is TGTGCCATCAGTGGTGTCAGCGTTGGAGAGGAGCAGTACTTC.

The chain uses TRBV18 and TRBJ2-3; 10 bases fit TRBD2. This CDR3 comprises 15 residues. J lost 4 bases, V lost 2 bases, and 3 bases had no gene match. Germline V gives CDR1 KGHSH, CDR2 LQKENI. This CDR3 is CASSPASGSADTQYF. The CDR3 nucleotides are TGTGCCAGCTCACCAGCTAGCGGGAGCGCAGATACGCAGTATTTT.

The chain links TRBV5-1 to TRBJ1-2; D not resolved. The V gene lost 4 bases and the J gene lost 3 bases, with 19 bases spanning the gap. The germline V gene encodes CDR1 SGHRS and CDR2 YFSETQ. CDR3 length: 16 residues. Here the CDR3 DNA reads TGCGCCAGCAGCCCCCAGTCGGGGATGGGTTACTATGGCTACACCTTC. This codes for CASSPQSGMGYYGYTF.